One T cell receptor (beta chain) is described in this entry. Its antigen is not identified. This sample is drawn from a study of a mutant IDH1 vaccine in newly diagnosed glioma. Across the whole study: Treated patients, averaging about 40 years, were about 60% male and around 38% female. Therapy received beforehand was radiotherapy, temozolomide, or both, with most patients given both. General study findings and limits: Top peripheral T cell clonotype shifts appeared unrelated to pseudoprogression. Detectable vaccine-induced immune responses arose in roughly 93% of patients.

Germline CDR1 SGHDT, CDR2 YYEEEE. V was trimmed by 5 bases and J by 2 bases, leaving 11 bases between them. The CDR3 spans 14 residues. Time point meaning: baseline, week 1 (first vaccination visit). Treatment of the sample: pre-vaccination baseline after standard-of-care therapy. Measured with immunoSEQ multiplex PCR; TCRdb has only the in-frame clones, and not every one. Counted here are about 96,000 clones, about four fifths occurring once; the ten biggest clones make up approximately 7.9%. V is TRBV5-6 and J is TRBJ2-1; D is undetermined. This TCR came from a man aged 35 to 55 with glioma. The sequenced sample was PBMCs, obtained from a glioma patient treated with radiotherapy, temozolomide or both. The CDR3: CASSPKIPYNEQFF. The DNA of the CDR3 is TGTGCCAGCAGTCCAAAGATACCCTACAATGAGCAGTTCTTC.